This T cell receptor beta chain was observed in a study of Graves' ophthalmopathy and Graves' hyperthyroidism. The study, taken as a whole, reports: Cross-validated, the 13-signature model showed 87.88%/81.08% sensitivity/specificity, and 80%/75% in the test set. The blood repertoire also included most expanded thyroid clonotypes above 0.001 frequency.

Amplifying from RNA transcripts, the study obtained TCR beta CDR3 regions. Amplification began with first-round RT-PCR using HTBI primers, then second-round multiplex PCR was performed. TCRdb re-analysed the multiplex PCR reads in MiXCR, keeping a single row per CDR3 protein. This sample has about 410,000 distinct CDR3 sequences, with about a sixth found just once. This clonotype was seen at least ten times. Its antigen is as yet unknown. V was shortened by 3 bases and J by 5 bases, with 11 bases between the two germline ends. The CDR3 runs to 14 residues. Germline CDR1 and CDR2: MNHEY and SVGEGT. The study excluded patients with other autoimmune diseases, uncontrolled infections, pregnancy or lactation.

The TCR comes from a woman aged 18-29 years with Graves' ophthalmopathy. The sequencing input was peripheral blood. This rearrangement joins TRBV6-2 or TRBV6-3 to TRBJ1-5, with a weak D call TRBD1 (6 bases). The DNA of the CDR3 is TGTGCCAGCAGTTATGGCAGGGGCTATCAGCCCCAGCATTTT. Protein: CASSYGRGYQPQHF.